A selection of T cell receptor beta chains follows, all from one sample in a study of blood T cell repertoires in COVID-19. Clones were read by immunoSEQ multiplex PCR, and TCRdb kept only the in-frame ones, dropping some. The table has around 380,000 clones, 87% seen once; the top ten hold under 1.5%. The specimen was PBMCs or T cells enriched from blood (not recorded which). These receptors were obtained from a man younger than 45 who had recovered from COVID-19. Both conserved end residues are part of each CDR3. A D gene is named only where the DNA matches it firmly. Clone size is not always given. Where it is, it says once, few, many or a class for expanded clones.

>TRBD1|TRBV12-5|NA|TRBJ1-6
CASGSGTENSPLHF
TGTGCTAGTGGGTCCGGGACAGAAAATTCACCCCTCCACTTT
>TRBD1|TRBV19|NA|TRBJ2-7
CASSPPGQGASEQYF
TGTGCCAGTAGTCCCCCGGGACAGGGGGCTAGCGAGCAGTACTTC
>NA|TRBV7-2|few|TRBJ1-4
CASSLAGLTNEKLFF
TGTGCCAGCAGCTTGGCAGGGTTAACTAATGAAAAACTGTTTTTT
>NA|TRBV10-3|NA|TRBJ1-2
CAISEQGANGYTF
TGTGCCATCAGTGAGCAAGGGGCGAATGGCTACACCTTC
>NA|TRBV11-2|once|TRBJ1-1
CASSPLQDVNTEAFF
TGTGCCAGCAGCCCATTACAGGATGTGAACACTGAAGCTTTCTTT
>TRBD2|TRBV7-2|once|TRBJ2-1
CASSFLATSGGANEQFF
TGTGCCAGCAGCTTCCTCGCGACTAGCGGGGGGGCCAATGAGCAGTTCTTC
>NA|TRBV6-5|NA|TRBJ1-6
CASSVPGRGIPLHF
TGTGCCAGCAGCGTACCGGGCCGGGGGATCCCCCTCCACTTT
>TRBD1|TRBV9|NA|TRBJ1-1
CASSPGQGADAFF
TGTGCCAGCAGCCCTGGACAGGGGGCGGACGCTTTCTTT
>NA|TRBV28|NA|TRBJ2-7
CASGTTGNEQYF
TGTGCCAGCGGCACTACAGGGAACGAGCAGTACTTC
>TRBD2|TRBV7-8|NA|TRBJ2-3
CASSPGGAKDTQYF
TGTGCCAGCAGCCCCGGGGGGGCCAAAGATACGCAGTATTTT
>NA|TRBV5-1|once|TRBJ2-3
CASSPGSPDTQYF
TGCGCCAGCAGCCCGGGGTCCCCAGATACGCAGTATTTT
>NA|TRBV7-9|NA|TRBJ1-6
CASSQQDRTLHF
TGTGCCAGCAGCCAACAGGACAGAACCCTCCACTTT
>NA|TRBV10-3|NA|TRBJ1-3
CAIGLSSGNTIYF
TGTGCCATCGGTCTCAGCTCTGGAAACACCATATATTTT
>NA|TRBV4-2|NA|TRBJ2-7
CASSQDQGKRLEQYF
TGTGCCAGCAGCCAAGATCAGGGTAAAAGACTCGAGCAGTACTTC
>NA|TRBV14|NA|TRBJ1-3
CASSLSGNTIYF
TGTGCCAGCAGCCTCTCGGGAAACACCATATATTTT
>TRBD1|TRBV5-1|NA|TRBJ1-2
CASSQGTGSHGYTF
TGCGCCAGCAGCCAAGGGACAGGGAGTCATGGCTACACCTTC
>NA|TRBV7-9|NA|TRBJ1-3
CASSLAGGTSGNTIYF
TGTGCCAGCAGCTTAGCGGGGGGGACCTCTGGAAACACCATATATTTT
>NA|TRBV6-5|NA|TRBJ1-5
CASMVSRGQPQHF
TGTGCCAGCATGGTGTCTAGGGGTCAGCCCCAGCATTTT
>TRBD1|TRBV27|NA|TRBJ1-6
CASSPGQGANSPLHF
TGTGCCAGCAGTCCGGGACAGGGGGCTAATTCACCCCTCCACTTT
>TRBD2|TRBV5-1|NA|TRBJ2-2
CASSLASGDPGGELFF
TGCGCCAGCAGCTTGGCTAGCGGGGATCCAGGCGGGGAGCTGTTTTTT
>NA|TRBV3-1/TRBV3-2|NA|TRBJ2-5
CASSQAAETQYF
TGTGCCAGCAGCCAAGCTGCGGAGACCCAGTACTTC
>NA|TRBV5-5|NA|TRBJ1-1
CASTGAKGTEAFF
TGTGCCAGCACAGGGGCCAAGGGCACTGAAGCTTTCTTT
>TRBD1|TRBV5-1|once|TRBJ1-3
CASSITQGAGNTIYF
TGCGCCAGCAGCATCACTCAGGGGGCAGGAAACACCATATATTTT
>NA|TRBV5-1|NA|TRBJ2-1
CASTPWGDNEQFF
TGCGCCAGCACACCGTGGGGGGACAATGAGCAGTTCTTC
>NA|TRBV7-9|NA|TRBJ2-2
CASSLTRGGNTGELFF
TGTGCCAGCAGCTTGACACGGGGTGGGAACACCGGGGAGCTGTTTTTT
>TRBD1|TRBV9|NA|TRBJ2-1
CASSPRQGVYNEQFF
TGTGCCAGCAGCCCGCGACAGGGGGTCTACAATGAGCAGTTCTTC
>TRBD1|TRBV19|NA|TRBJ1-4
CASNTGQGGSNEKLFF
TGTGCCAGTAACACCGGACAGGGCGGGTCGAATGAAAAACTGTTTTTT
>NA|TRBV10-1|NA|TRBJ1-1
CASSESSGRGTEAFF
TGCGCCAGCAGTGAGTCGAGCGGCAGGGGAACTGAAGCTTTCTTT
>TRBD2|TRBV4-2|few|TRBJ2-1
CASSQAGGNNEQFF
TGTGCCAGCAGTCAAGCGGGGGGGAACAATGAGCAGTTCTTC
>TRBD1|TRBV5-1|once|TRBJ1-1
CASSLGPQGQGSEAFF
TGCGCCAGCAGCTTGGGGCCCCAGGGACAGGGTTCTGAAGCTTTCTTT
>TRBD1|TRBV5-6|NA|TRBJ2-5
CASSLDRGETQYF
TGTGCCAGCAGCTTGGACAGGGGTGAGACCCAGTACTTC
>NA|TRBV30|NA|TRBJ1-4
CAWSGSLNEKLFF
TGTGCCTGGAGTGGCTCCCTAAATGAAAAACTGTTTTTT
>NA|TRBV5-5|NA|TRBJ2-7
CASSLAGTLSSYEQYF
TGTGCCAGCAGCTTGGCGGGGACACTGAGCTCCTACGAGCAGTACTTC
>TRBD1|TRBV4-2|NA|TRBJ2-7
CASSPRTGFGYEQYF
TGTGCCAGCAGCCCTCGGACAGGGTTTGGTTACGAGCAGTACTTC
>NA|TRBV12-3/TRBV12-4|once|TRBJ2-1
CASSLSLHEQFF
TGTGCCAGCAGTTTAAGCTTACATGAGCAGTTCTTC
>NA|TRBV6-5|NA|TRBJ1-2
CASSSGSPYGYTF
TGTGCCAGCAGTTCCGGGTCTCCTTACGGCTACACCTTC
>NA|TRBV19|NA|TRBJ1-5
CASSGRMGNQPQHF
TGTGCCAGTAGCGGGAGAATGGGCAATCAGCCCCAGCATTTT
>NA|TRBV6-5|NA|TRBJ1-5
CASSPTGIRQPQHF
TGTGCCAGCAGCCCCACAGGGATTAGGCAGCCCCAGCATTTT
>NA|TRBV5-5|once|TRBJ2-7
CASSLGTDLTEDF
TGTGCCAGCAGCTTGGGGACAGATCTTACGGAGGACTTC
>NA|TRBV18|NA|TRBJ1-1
CASSPLGGTEAFF
TGTGCCAGCTCACCACTCGGGGGCACTGAAGCTTTCTTT
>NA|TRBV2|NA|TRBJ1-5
CASRTEPYSNQPQHF
TGTGCCAGCAGAACAGAACCATATAGCAATCAGCCCCAGCATTTT
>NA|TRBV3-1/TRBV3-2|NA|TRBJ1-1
CASSQDFGGRGAFF
TGTGCCAGCAGCCAAGATTTCGGGGGTAGGGGAGCTTTCTTT
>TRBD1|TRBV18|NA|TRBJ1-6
CASSPPGQSYNSPLHF
TGTGCCAGCTCACCCCCGGGACAGAGCTATAATTCACCCCTCCACTTT
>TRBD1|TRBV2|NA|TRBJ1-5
CASTATGGGNQPQHF
TGTGCCAGCACCGCTACAGGGGGAGGCAATCAGCCCCAGCATTTT
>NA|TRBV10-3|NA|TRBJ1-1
CAISGGENTEAFF
TGTGCCATCAGTGGCGGGGAGAACACTGAAGCTTTCTTT
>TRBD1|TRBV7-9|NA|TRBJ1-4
CASSEPGQGRAKKLFF
TGTGCCAGCAGCGAGCCGGGACAGGGGAGGGCGAAAAAACTGTTTTTT
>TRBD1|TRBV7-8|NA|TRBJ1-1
CASSPIIAVPGQPNTEAFF
TGTGCCAGCAGCCCAATAATAGCGGTCCCGGGACAGCCGAACACTGAAGCTTTCTTT
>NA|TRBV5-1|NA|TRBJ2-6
CASSQEGLSGANVLTF
TGCGCCAGCAGCCAGGAGGGGCTCTCTGGGGCCAACGTCCTGACTTTC
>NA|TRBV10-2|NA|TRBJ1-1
CASSEQYTEAFF
TGCGCCAGCAGTGAGCAGTACACTGAAGCTTTCTTT
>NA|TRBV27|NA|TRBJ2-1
CASSLEGPYNEQFF
TGTGCCAGCAGTTTGGAGGGTCCTTACAATGAGCAGTTCTTC
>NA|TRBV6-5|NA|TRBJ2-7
CASNEGSWYEQYF
TGTGCCAGCAACGAGGGAAGTTGGTACGAGCAGTACTTC
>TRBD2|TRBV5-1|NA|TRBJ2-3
CASSGLAGGVDTQYF
TGCGCCAGCAGCGGACTAGCGGGGGGCGTGGATACGCAGTATTTT